Presented here are 6 T cell receptor beta chains from one specimen sequenced in a study of blood T cell repertoires in COVID-19 (dated by TCRdb to 2020 to 2021). The library came from the immunoSEQ multiplex PCR assay. In its TCRdb copy, this immuneACCESS table keeps in-frame sequences only and misses some clones. Where compared with another copy, unresolved V genes explain less than half of these, and the others have no known cause. The sample data list 150,000 to 170,000 clones, and roughly 84% of these were observed just once. The biggest ten clones account for 0.63% of the sample. The sequenced sample consisted of peripheral blood. The receptors derive from a man aged 60 to 69 with COVID-19, enrolled during active disease.

The gene calls are TRBV6-1 and TRBJ2-3; D is unresolved. The germline V and J ends were trimmed by 4 bases and 0 bases, with 17 bases remaining between them. CDR1 is MNHNS and CDR2 is SASEGT in the germline V gene. This CDR3 comprises 17 residues. The CDR3 loop is CASSVILGSSSTDTQYF. Here the CDR3 DNA reads TGTGCCAGCAGTGTCATCCTCGGTTCCTCTAGCACAGATACGCAGTATTTT.

This chain uses TRBV6-5 with TRBJ2-1, with D possibly TRBD2 on 6 matching bases. The CDR3 has 15 amino acids. Germline V gene sequence: CDR1 MNHEY, CDR2 SVGAGI. Trimming pared 8 bases from V and 2 bases from J, leaving 16 bases between. CDR3 in amino acids: CASRPPGVAYNEQFF. The CDR3, as DNA: TGTGCCAGCCGTCCACCGGGAGTTGCCTACAATGAGCAGTTCTTC.

The chain uses TRBV19 and TRBJ2-5; 12 nucleotides line up with TRBD2. The J segment lost 5 bases and the V segment lost 6 bases, leaving 10 bases of the junction unmatched. This CDR3 contains 16 residues. Germline V gene data show CDR1 as LNHDA and CDR2 as SQIVND (reference sequence). The CDR3 here is CASSRGASGRAETQYF. The CDR3 DNA sequence: TGTGCCAGTAGCCGAGGAGCTAGCGGGAGGGCGGAGACCCAGTACTTC.

This sequence joins TRBV7-2 and TRBJ2-2, with D perhaps matching TRBD2 (5 bases). Trimming removed 7 bases from V and 7 bases from J, with 16 bases in between. The CDR3 is made up of 14 amino acids. The V gene's germline CDR1 is SGHTA and CDR2 FQGNSA. The CDR3 protein is CASTPQLAGGELFF. For the CDR3, the DNA is TGTGCCAGCACCCCCCAGCTAGCTGGCGGGGAGCTGTTTTTT. The variable domain in full, completed from reference TRBV7-2 and TRBJ2-2, reads GAGVSQSPSNKVTEKGKDVELRCDPISGHTALYWYRQSLGQGLEFLIYFQGNSAPDKSGLPSDRFSAERTGGSVSTLTIQRTQQEDSAVYLCASTPQLAGGELFFGEGSRLTVL.

This clone occurred once. This sequence joins TRBV28 and TRBJ1-1, with D possibly being TRBD1 (5 bases). Germline values: CDR1 MDHEN, CDR2 SYDVKM. The CDR3 sequence is 11 residues long. V gave up 6 bases and J gave up 12 bases, with 14 bases separating them. The CDR3 sequence: CASRSAGQTFF. The CDR3 DNA reads as TGTGCCAGCAGATCTGCGGGGCAAACTTTCTTT.

The chain is built from TRBV28 and TRBJ1-2; 7 bases align to TRBD1. The CDR3 spans 15 residues. Trimming took 8 bases from V and 6 from J; bases not matched to a gene: 15. The germline V gene encodes CDR1 MDHEN and CDR2 SYDVKM. Here the CDR3 reads CASGSPTGRGDGYTF. The CDR3 DNA follows: TGTGCCAGCGGATCCCCGACAGGGCGAGGGGATGGCTACACCTTC.